The clone carrying this TCR beta chain was seen at least ten times. Documented time point: newly diagnosed GD, antithyroid drugs for less than 3 months. PBMC-derived RNA was used for the TCR library. Diagnosis followed American Thyroid Association guidelines for Graves' disease. The entry originates in a study of regulatory T cells in long-lasting Graves disease. On the study more broadly: Graves' patients with a new diagnosis had received antithyroid drugs under 3 months.

Researchers made TCR beta libraries by using iRepertoire HTBI primers and running Arm-PCR on CDR3 regions. One entry per CDR3 protein results from TCRdb running MiXCR on the multiplex PCR reads. The sample shows roughly 530,000 distinct CDR3 sequences, around 16% of them seen only once. V was cut by 7 bases and J by 14 bases, with 26 bases left in between. Germline V gene sequence: CDR1 SQVTM, CDR2 ANQGSEA. The CDR3 extends over 13 amino acids. The same sample was also used in a study of T cells in Graves' hyperthyroidism and ophthalmopathy. That source reports: The hyperthyroidism patients had all been newly diagnosed, and their disease duration was under 2 months. Their ages ranged from 18 to 65 years. Clinical symptoms, serum thyroxine, TRAb, thyroid ultrasound and orbital computed tomography informed diagnoses.

The specimen was peripheral blood mononuclear cells (PBMCs), collected at new diagnosis, from a patient treated with antithyroid drugs. The rearrangement joins TRBV29-1 to TRBJ1-2, with D perhaps TRBD1 (5 bases). This TCR came from a woman aged 35 to 59 with Graves disease. DNA of the CDR3: TGCAGCGCCCAAGGCGGGCAGGGTGCTATCGGGACCTTC. It yields the protein CSAQGGQGAIGTF.